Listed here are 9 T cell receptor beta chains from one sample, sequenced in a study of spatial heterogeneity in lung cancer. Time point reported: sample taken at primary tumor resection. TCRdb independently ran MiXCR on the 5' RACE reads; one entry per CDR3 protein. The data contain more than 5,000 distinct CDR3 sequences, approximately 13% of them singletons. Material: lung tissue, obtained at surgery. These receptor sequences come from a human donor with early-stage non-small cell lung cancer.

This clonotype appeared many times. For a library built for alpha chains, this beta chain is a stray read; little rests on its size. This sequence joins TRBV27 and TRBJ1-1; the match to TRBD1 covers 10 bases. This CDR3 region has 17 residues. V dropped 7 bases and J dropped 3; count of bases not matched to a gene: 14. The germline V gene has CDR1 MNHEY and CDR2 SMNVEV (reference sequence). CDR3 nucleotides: TGTGCCAGCACCGAAAGACAGGGGGCGCGGATTTACACTGAAGCTTTCTTT. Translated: CASTERQGARIYTEAFF.

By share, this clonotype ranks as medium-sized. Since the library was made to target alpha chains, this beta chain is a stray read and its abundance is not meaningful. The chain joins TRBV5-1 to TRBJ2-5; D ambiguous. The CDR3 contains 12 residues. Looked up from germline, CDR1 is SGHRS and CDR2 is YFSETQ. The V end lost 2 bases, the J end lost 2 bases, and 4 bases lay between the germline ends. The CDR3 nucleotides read TGCGCCAGCAGCTTAGGGCAAGAGACCCAGTACTTC. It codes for CASSLGQETQYF.

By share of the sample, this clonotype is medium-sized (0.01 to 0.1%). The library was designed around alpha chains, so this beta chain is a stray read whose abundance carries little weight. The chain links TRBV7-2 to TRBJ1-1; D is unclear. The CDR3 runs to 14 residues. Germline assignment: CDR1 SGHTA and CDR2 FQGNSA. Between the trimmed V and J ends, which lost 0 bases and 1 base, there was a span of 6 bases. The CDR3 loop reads CASSLAAGNTEAFF. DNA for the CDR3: TGTGCCAGCAGCTTAGCGGCAGGGAACACTGAAGCTTTCTTT.

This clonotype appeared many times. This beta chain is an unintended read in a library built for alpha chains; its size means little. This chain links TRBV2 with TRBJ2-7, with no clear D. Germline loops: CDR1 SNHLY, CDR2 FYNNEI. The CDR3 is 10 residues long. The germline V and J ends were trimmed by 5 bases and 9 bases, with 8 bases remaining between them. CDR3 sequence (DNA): TGTGCCAGCAGTTCCCTCTGGCAGTACTTC. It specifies CASSSLWQYF.

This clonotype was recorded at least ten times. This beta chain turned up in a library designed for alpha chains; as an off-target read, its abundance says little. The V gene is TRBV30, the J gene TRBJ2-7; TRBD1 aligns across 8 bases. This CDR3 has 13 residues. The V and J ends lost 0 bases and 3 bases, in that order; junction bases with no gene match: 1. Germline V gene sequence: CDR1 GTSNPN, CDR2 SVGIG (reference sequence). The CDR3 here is CAWSVGTGYEQYF. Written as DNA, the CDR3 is TGTGCCTGGAGTGTAGGGACAGGCTACGAGCAGTACTTC.

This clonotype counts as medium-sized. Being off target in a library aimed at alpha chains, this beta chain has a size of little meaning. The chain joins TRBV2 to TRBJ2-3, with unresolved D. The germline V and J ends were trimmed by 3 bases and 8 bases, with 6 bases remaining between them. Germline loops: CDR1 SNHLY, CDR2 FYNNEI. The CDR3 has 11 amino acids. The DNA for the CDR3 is TGTGCCAGCAGTGACTATGGTACGCAGTATTTT. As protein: CASSDYGTQYF.

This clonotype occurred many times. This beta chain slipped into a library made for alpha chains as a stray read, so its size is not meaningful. DNA for the CDR3: TGTGCCAGCAGTCTACAGGCCGGGGGGTATTTT. Translation gives CASSLQAGGYF. The chain uses TRBV12-3 or TRBV12-4 and TRBJ1-3, with a tentative D call TRBD1 (5 bases). The germline V and J ends were trimmed by 5 bases and 16 bases, with 15 bases remaining between them. This CDR3 region has 11 residues.

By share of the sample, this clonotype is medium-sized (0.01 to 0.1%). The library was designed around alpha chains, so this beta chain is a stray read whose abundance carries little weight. The CDR3 sequence is CASSDPLGRKPNEQFF. In DNA, the CDR3 is TGTGCCAGCAGCGACCCCCTCGGCCGCAAACCCAATGAGCAGTTCTTC. The chain joins TRBV11-2 to TRBJ2-1; D is undetermined. The CDR3 has 16 amino acids. Germline V gives CDR1 SGHAT, CDR2 FQNNGV. The V and J ends lost 5 bases and 6 bases respectively, with 20 bases between them.

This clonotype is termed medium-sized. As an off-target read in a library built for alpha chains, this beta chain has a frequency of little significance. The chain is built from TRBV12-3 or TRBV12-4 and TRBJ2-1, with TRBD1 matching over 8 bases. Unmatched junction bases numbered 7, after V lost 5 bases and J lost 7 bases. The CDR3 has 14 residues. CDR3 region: CASSPGQGRNEQFF. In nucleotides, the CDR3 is TGTGCCAGCAGTCCCGGACAGGGAAGGAATGAGCAGTTCTTC.